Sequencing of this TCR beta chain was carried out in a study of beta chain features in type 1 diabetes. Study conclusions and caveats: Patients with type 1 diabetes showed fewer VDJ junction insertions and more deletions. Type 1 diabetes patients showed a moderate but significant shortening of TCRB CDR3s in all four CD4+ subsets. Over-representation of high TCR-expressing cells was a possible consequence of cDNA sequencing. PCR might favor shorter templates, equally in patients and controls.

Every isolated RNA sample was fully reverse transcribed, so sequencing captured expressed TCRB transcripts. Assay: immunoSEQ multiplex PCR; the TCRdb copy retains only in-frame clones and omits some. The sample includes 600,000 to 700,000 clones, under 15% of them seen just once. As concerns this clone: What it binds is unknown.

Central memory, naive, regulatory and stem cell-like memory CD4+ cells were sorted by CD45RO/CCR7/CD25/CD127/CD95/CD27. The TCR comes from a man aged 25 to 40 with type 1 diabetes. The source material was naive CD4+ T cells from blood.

The CDR3 spells CAWQKGHLASTDTQYF. The CDR3 bases are TGTGCCTGGCAGAAGGGACATCTGGCTAGCACAGATACGCAGTATTTT. V usage is TRBV30 and J usage is TRBJ2-3; a weak D match, TRBD1 (6 bases). The CDR3 sequence is 16 residues long. CDR1 is GTSNPN and CDR2 is SVGIG in the germline V gene (reference sequence). Trimming took off 5 bases at V and 0 bases at J, with 18 bases between the two ends.